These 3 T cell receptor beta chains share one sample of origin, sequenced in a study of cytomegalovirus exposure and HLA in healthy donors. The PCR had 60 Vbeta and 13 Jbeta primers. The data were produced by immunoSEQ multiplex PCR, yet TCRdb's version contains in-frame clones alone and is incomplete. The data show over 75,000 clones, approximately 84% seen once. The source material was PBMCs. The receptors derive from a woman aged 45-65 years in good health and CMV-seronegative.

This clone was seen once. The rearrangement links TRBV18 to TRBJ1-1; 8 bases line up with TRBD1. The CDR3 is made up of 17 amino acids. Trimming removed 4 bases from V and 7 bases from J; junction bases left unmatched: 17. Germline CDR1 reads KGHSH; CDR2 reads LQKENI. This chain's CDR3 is CASSRRQGALALGEAFF. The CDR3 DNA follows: TGTGCCAGCTCACGACGCCAGGGGGCTTTAGCCCTGGGTGAAGCTTTCTTT.

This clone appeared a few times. The CDR3 bases are TGTGCCTGGAGTGTCGGTTTGACGGGACAGGGAAACTATGGCTACACCTTC. It specifies CAWSVGLTGQGNYGYTF. The V and J genes are TRBV30 and TRBJ1-2; 9 positions match TRBD1. Losses at the gene ends were 0 bases for V and 2 bases for J; bases not matched to a gene: 10. Germline lookup yields CDR1 GTSNPN and CDR2 SVGIG (reference sequence). This CDR3 has 17 amino acids.

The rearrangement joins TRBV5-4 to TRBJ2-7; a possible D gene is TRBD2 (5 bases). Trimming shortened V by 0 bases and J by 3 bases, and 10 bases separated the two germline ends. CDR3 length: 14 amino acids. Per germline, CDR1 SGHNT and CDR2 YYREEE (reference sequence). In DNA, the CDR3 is TGTGCCAGCAGCTTGGAAGCGGACCTCTACGAGCAGTACGTC. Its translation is CASSLEADLYEQYV.